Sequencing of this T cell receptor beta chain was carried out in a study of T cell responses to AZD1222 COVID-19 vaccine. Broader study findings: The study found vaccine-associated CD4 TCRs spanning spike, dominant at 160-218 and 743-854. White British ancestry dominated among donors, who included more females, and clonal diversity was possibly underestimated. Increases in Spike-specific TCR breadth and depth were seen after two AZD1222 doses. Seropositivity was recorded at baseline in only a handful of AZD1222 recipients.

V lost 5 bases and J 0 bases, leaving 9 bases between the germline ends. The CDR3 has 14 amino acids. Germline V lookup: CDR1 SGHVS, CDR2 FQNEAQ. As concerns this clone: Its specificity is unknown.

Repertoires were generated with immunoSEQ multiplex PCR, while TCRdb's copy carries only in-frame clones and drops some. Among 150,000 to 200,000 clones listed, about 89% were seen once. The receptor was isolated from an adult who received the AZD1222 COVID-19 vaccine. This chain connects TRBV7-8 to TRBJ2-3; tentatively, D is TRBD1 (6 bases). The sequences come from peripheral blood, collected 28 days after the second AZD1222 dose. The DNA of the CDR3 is TGTGCCAGCAGCGGGGGCACCAGCACAGATACGCAGTATTTT. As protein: CASSGGTSTDTQYF.